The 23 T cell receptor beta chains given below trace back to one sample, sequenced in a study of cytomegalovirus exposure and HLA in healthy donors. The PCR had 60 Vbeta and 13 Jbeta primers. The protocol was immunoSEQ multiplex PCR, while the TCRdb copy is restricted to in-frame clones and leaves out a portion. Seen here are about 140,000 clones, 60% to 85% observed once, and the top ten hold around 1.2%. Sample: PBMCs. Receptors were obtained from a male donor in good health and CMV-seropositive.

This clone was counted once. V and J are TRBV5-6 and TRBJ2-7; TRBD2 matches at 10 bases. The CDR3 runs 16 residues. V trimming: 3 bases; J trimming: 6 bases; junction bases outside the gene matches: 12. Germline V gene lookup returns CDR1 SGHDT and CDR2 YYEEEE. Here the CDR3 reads CASSSGTSASRGEQYF. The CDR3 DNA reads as TGTGCCAGCAGCTCCGGGACTAGCGCCAGTCGTGGCGAGCAGTACTTC.

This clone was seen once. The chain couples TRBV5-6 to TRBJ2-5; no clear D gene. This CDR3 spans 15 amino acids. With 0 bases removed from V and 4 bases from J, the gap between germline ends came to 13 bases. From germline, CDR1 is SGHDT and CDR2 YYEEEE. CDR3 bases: TGTGCCAGCAGCTTGGTTGATGTGAAGAGAGAGACCCAGTACTTC. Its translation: CASSLVDVKRETQYF. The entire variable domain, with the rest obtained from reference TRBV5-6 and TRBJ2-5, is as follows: DAGVTQSPTHLIKTRGQQVTLRCSPKSGHDTVSWYQQALGQGPQFIFQYYEEEERQRGNFPDRFSGHQFPNYSSELNVNALLLGDSALYLCASSLVDVKRETQYFGPGTRLLVL.

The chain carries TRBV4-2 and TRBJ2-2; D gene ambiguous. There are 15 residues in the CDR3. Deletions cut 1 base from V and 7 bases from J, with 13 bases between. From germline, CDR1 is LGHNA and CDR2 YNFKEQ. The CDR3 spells CASSQGHLIDGELFF. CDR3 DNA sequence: TGTGCCAGCAGCCAAGGTCACCTTATAGACGGGGAGCTGTTTTTT.

This chain's CDR3 is CASSLAVRNQETQYF. In DNA, the CDR3 is TGTGCCAGCAGCTTGGCGGTCCGGAACCAAGAGACCCAGTACTTC. This sequence joins TRBV7-9 and TRBJ2-5; D is unresolved. Trimming took off 3 bases at V and 0 bases at J, with 11 bases between the two ends. CDR3 length: 15 residues. Germline V gene data show CDR1 as SEHNR and CDR2 as FQNEAQ (reference sequence).

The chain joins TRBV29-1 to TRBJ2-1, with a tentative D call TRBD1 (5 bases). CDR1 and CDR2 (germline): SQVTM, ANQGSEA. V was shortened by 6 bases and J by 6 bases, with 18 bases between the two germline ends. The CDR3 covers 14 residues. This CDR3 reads CSVLGELGLNEQFF. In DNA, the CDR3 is TGCAGCGTATTAGGGGAATTAGGGCTCAATGAGCAGTTCTTC.

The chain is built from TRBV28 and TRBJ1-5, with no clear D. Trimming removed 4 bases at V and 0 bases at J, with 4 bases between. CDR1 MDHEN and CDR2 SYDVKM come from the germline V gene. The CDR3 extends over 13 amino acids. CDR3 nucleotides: TGTGCCAGCAGTTCCCTTAGCAATCAGCCCCAGCATTTT. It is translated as CASSSLSNQPQHF.

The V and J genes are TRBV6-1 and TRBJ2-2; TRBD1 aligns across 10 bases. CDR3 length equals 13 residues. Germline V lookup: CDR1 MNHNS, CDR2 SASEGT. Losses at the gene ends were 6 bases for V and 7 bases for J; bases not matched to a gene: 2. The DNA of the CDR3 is TGTGCCAGCAGCGGGACAGGGGACGGGGAGCTGTTTTTT. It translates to CASSGTGDGELFF.

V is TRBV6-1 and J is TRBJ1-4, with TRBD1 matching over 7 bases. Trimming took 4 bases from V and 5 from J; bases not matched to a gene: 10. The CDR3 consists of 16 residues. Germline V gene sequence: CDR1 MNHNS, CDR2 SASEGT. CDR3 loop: CASSALRDSWNEKLFF. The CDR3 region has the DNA TGTGCCAGCAGTGCCCTGAGGGACAGTTGGAATGAAAAACTGTTTTTT.

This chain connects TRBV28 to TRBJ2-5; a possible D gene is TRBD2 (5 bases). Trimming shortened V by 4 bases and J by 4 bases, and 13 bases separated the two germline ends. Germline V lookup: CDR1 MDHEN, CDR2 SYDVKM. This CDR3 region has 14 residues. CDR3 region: CASSSGLTRETQYF. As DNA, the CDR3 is TGTGCCAGCAGTTCAGGACTCACAAGAGAGACCCAGTACTTC.

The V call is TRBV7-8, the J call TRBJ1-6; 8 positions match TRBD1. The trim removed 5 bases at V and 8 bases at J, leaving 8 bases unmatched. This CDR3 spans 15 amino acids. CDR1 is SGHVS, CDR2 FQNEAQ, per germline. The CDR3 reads CASSKETGEHSPLHF. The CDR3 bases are TGTGCCAGCAGCAAAGAGACAGGGGAACATTCACCCCTCCACTTT.

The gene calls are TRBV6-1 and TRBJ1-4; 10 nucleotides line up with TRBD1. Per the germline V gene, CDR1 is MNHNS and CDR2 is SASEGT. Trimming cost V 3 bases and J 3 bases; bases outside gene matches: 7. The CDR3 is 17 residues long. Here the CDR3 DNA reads TGTGCCAGCAGTGATCCGGGACAGGGGTTCTCTAATGAAAAACTGTTTTTT. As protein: CASSDPGQGFSNEKLFF.

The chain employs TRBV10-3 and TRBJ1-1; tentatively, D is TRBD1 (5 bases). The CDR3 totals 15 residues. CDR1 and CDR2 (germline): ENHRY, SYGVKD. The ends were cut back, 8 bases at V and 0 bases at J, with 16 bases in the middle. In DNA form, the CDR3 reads TGTGCCATCGCCCACTCTGACAGAATGAACACTGAAGCTTTCTTT. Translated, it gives CAIAHSDRMNTEAFF.

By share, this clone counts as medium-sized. CDR3 region: CASSLWGRQGDEKLFF. The CDR3 coding sequence is TGCGCCAGCAGCTTGTGGGGTCGGCAGGGGGATGAAAAACTGTTTTTT. This chain connects TRBV5-1 to TRBJ1-4; 7 nucleotides match TRBD1. The germline V gene encodes CDR1 SGHRS and CDR2 YFSETQ. The CDR3 consists of 16 residues. The V and J ends lost 1 base and 6 bases, in that order; junction bases with no gene match: 9.

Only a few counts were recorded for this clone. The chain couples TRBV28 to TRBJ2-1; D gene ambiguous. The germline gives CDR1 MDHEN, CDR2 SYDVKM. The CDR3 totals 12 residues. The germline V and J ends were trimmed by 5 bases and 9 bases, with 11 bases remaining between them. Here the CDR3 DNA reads TGTGCCAGCAGTCTTCTAGAACTTGAGCAGTTCTTC. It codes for CASSLLELEQFF.

DNA of the CDR3: TGTGCCAGCAGCTACGCGGGGGGCGGAACAGATACGCAGTATTTT. Amino acids: CASSYAGGGTDTQYF. The rearrangement links TRBV7-9 to TRBJ2-3; 8 bases agree with TRBD2. Germline V gene data show CDR1 as SEHNR and CDR2 as FQNEAQ (reference sequence). The CDR3 covers 15 residues. With 4 bases clipped from V and 3 bases from J, the junction kept 6 bases outside the gene matches.

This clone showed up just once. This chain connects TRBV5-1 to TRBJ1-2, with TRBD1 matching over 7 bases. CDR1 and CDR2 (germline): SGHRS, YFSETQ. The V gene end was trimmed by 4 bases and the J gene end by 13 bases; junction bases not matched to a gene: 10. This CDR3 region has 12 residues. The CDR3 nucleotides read TGCGCCAGCAGCCCGATGCAGGGGGAGTGCACCTTC. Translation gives CASSPMQGECTF.

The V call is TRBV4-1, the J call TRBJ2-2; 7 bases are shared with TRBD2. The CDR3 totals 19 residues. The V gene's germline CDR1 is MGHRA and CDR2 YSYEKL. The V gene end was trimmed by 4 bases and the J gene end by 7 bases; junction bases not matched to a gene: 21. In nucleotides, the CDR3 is TGCGCCAGCAGCCCGATCGGGGGATCGGGGCGGGGGTCCCACGGGGAGCTGTTTTTT. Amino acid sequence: CASSPIGGSGRGSHGELFF.

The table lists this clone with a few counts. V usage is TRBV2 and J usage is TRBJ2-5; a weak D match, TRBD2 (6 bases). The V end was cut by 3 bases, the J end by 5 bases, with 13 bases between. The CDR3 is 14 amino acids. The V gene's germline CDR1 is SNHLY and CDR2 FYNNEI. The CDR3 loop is CASSDPAGTETQYF. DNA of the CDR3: TGTGCCAGCAGTGATCCAGCGGGTACGGAGACCCAGTACTTC.

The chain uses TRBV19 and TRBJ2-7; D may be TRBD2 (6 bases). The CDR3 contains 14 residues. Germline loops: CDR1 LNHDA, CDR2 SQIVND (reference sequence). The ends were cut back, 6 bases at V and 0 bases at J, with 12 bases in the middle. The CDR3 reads CASRLAVSSYEQYF. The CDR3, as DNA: TGTGCCAGTAGACTAGCTGTGAGCTCCTACGAGCAGTACTTC.

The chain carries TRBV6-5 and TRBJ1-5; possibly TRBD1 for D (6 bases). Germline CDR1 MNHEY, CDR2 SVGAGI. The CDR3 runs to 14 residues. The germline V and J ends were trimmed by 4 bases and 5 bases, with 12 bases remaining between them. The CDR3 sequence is CASSFQGFDQPQHF. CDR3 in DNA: TGTGCCAGCAGTTTTCAGGGGTTTGATCAGCCCCAGCATTTT.

CDR3 in DNA: TGTGCCAGCAGCTTAATCAGATCTAGCGGGAGGGCCGACGGGGAGCTGTTTTTT. This gives the protein CASSLIRSSGRADGELFF. The chain uses TRBV7-9 and TRBJ2-2; TRBD2 matches 12 bases. Germline trimming cut 2 bases from V and 7 bases from J; bases unmatched to any gene: 11. The germline V gene encodes CDR1 SEHNR and CDR2 FQNEAQ (reference sequence). CDR3 length: 18 residues.

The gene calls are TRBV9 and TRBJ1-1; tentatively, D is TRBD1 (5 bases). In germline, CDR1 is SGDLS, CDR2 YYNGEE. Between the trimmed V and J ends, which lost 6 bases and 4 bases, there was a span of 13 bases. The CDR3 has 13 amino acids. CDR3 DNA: TGTGCCAGCACCCCTGGGGGGGTCACTGAAGCTTTCTTT. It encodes CASTPGGVTEAFF.

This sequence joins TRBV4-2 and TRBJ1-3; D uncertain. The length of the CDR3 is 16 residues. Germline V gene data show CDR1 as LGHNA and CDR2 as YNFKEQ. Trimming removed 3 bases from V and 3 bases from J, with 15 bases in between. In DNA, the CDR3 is TGTGCCAGCAGCCAGGCCGAAGGGCGGGGTGGAAACACCATATATTTT. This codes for CASSQAEGRGGNTIYF.